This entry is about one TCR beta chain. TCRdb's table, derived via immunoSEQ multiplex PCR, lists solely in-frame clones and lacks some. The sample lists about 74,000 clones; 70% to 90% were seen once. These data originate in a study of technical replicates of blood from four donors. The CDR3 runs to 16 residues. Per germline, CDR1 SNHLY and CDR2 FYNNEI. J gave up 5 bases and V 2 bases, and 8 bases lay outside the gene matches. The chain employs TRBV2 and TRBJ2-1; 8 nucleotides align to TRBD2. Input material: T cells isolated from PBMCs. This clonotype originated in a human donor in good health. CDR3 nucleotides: TGTGCCAGCAGTGAACCCGGCGGGAGGAGACACAATGAGCAGTTCTTC. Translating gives CASSEPGGRRHNEQFF. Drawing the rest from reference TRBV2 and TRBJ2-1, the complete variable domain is EPEVTQTPSHQVTQMGQEVILRCVPISNHLYFYWYRQILGQKVEFLVSFYNNEISEKSEIFDDQFSVERPDGSNFTLKIRSTKLEDSAMYFCASSEPGGRRHNEQFFGPGTRLTVL.